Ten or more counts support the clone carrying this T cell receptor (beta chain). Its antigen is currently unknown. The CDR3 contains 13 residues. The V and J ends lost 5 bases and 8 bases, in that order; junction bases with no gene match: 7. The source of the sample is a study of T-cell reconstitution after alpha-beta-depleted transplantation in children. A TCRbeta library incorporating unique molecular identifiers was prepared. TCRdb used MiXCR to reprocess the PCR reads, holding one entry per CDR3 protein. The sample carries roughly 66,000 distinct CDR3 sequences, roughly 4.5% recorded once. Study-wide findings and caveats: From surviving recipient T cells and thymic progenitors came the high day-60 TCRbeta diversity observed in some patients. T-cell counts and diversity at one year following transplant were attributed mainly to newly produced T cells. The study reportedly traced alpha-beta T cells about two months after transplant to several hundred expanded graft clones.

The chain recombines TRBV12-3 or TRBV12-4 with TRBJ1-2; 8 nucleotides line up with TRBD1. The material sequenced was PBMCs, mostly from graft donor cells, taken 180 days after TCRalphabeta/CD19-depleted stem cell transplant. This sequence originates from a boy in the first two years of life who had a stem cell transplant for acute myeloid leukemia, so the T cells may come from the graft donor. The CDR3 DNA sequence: TGTGCCAGCAGTAAGACAGGGGAAGGGGGCTACACCTTC. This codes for CASSKTGEGGYTF.